These T cell receptor beta chains were read from a single sample in a study of blood T cell repertoires in COVID-19. TCRdb's copy holds only in-frame clones and misses some; the assay was immunoSEQ multiplex PCR. The sample lists roughly 250,000 clones, approximately 91% occurring once. The sample comprised PBMCs or T cells enriched from blood (not recorded which). Receptor source: a woman aged 40-49 years with acute COVID-19. The CDR3 runs from the conserved cysteine through the conserved F or W. Each record gives: clone size, V gene, J gene, D gene, CDR3 DNA, CDR3 protein. A D gene is named only where the DNA matches it firmly. Where a row states a size, it is once, few, many or the class of an expanded clone; other rows omit it.

clone size: .
V gene: TRBV2
J gene: TRBJ2-4
D gene: .
CDR3 DNA: TGTGCCAGCAGTGAAGCGCTTGGGGGGGCGCTTGAAAACATTCAGTACTTC
CDR3 protein: CASSEALGGALENIQYF

clone size: .
V gene: TRBV3-1/TRBV3-2
J gene: TRBJ1-2
D gene: TRBD1
CDR3 DNA: TGTGCCAGCAGCCCCCAGACAGGGGGCAAATATGGCTACACCTTC
CDR3 protein: CASSPQTGGKYGYTF

clone size: .
V gene: TRBV24-1
J gene: TRBJ2-1
D gene: .
CDR3 DNA: TGTGCCACCAGAGCAGACAGTTCCGTAAGCCATGAGCAGTTCTTC
CDR3 protein: CATRADSSVSHEQFF

clone size: .
V gene: TRBV11-3
J gene: TRBJ2-5
D gene: TRBD2
CDR3 DNA: TGTGCCAACGTGGGGACTAGCGCGTATCCGCAAGAGACCCAGTACTTC
CDR3 protein: CANVGTSAYPQETQYF

clone size: .
V gene: TRBV28
J gene: TRBJ1-3
D gene: TRBD1
CDR3 DNA: TGTGCCAGCAGTCCAGGGGGGTCCTCTGGAAACACCATATATTTT
CDR3 protein: CASSPGGSSGNTIYF

clone size: .
V gene: TRBV19
J gene: TRBJ1-5
D gene: .
CDR3 DNA: TGTGCCAGTAGACCTCAGGCTAGCAATCAGCCCCAGCATTTT
CDR3 protein: CASRPQASNQPQHF

clone size: .
V gene: TRBV29-1
J gene: TRBJ1-2
D gene: .
CDR3 DNA: TGCAGCGTTGTAGGCGGGACCTATGGCTACACCTTC
CDR3 protein: CSVVGGTYGYTF

clone size: .
V gene: TRBV28
J gene: TRBJ1-2
D gene: TRBD1
CDR3 DNA: TGTGCCAGCAGCGTCGACAGGGGGGCTGGCTACACCTTC
CDR3 protein: CASSVDRGAGYTF

clone size: .
V gene: TRBV28
J gene: TRBJ1-6
D gene: .
CDR3 DNA: TGTGCCAGCAGTATCCACAAGTTGTCCTATAATTCACCCCTCCACTTT
CDR3 protein: CASSIHKLSYNSPLHF

clone size: .
V gene: TRBV11-1
J gene: TRBJ1-2
D gene: TRBD1
CDR3 DNA: TGTGCCAGCAGCACAGGGGTTGGCGGCTACACCTTC
CDR3 protein: CASSTGVGGYTF

clone size: .
V gene: TRBV3-1/TRBV3-2
J gene: TRBJ1-3
D gene: .
CDR3 DNA: TGTGCCAGCAGCCAACGAGGCTCTGGAAACACCATATATTTT
CDR3 protein: CASSQRGSGNTIYF

clone size: .
V gene: TRBV7-9
J gene: TRBJ2-2
D gene: .
CDR3 DNA: TGTGCCAGCAGCGGAATGGGCAGAGCGAACACCGGGGAGCTGTTTTTT
CDR3 protein: CASSGMGRANTGELFF

clone size: .
V gene: TRBV28
J gene: TRBJ2-7
D gene: TRBD2
CDR3 DNA: TGTGCCAGCAGCCAAGGGGGACTAGCGGGAGCCTACGAGCAGTACTTC
CDR3 protein: CASSQGGLAGAYEQYF

clone size: .
V gene: TRBV11-3
J gene: TRBJ2-6
D gene: TRBD2
CDR3 DNA: TGTGCCAGCACCGTTTGGGAGGGCGGGATGCCTGGGGCCAACGTCCTGACTTTC
CDR3 protein: CASTVWEGGMPGANVLTF

clone size: .
V gene: TRBV10-3
J gene: TRBJ1-1
D gene: TRBD1
CDR3 DNA: TGTGCCATCAGGACCACAGGGGAGGTGAACACTGAAGCTTTCTTT
CDR3 protein: CAIRTTGEVNTEAFF

clone size: once
V gene: TRBV3-1/TRBV3-2
J gene: TRBJ2-1
D gene: TRBD1
CDR3 DNA: TGTGCCAGCACCCCGTCACAGGGGGGCTCCTACAATGAGCAGTTCTTC
CDR3 protein: CASTPSQGGSYNEQFF

clone size: once
V gene: TRBV19
J gene: TRBJ2-7
D gene: .
CDR3 DNA: TGTGCCAGTAGCCTCTTGGTGGGGGCGGAGTACGAGCAGTACTTC
CDR3 protein: CASSLLVGAEYEQYF

clone size: .
V gene: TRBV27
J gene: TRBJ2-3
D gene: TRBD2
CDR3 DNA: TGTGCCAGCAGTAATGGACTAGCGGGGGGAGTCACAGATACGCAGTATTTT
CDR3 protein: CASSNGLAGGVTDTQYF

clone size: .
V gene: TRBV3-1/TRBV3-2
J gene: TRBJ1-3
D gene: .
CDR3 DNA: TGTGCCAGCAGCCAAGGTCAGGCAGGGGCACACTCTGGAAACACCATATATTTT
CDR3 protein: CASSQGQAGAHSGNTIYF

clone size: .
V gene: TRBV12-3/TRBV12-4
J gene: TRBJ1-6
D gene: TRBD1
CDR3 DNA: TGTGCCAGCAGTCTCGGGACAGGGGGCGCGGACTTT
CDR3 protein: CASSLGTGGADF